The next 14 T cell receptor beta chains were all read from a single sample in a study of cytomegalovirus exposure and HLA in healthy donors. Primers: 60 Vbeta forward and 13 Jbeta reverse. Measured with immunoSEQ multiplex PCR; TCRdb has only the in-frame clones, and not every one. The table shows more than 95,000 clones, with roughly 78% occurring only once. Sequenced: PBMCs. The origin of the receptors is a woman aged 40 to 50 in good health and CMV-seronegative.

A few counts support this clone. The chain carries TRBV11-2 and TRBJ1-1; D gene ambiguous. Germline V CDR1 and CDR2: SGHAT, FQNNGV. The CDR3 sequence is 12 residues long. V was trimmed by 3 bases and J by 5 bases, leaving 7 bases between them. The CDR3 DNA is TGTGCCAGCAGCTTCGGTGAGACTGAAGCTTTCTTT. This translates into CASSFGETEAFF.

This clone was counted between two and nine times. The V call is TRBV5-8, the J call TRBJ1-1; 9 bases are shared with TRBD1. Unmatched junction bases numbered 6, after V lost 5 bases and J lost 4 bases. CDR1 and CDR2 (germline): SGHTS, YDEGEE. The CDR3 spans 14 residues. For the CDR3, the DNA is TGTGCCAGCAGACAGGACAGGGGAGGCACTGAAGCTTTCTTT. It codes for CASRQDRGGTEAFF. Based on the CDR3 plus reference TRBV5-8 and TRBJ1-1, the full variable domain is EAGVTQSPTHLIKTRGQQATLRCSPISGHTSVYWYQQALGLGLQFLLWYDEGEERNRGNFPPRFSGRQFPNYSSELNVNALELEDSALYLCASRQDRGGTEAFFGQGTRLTVV.

V usage is TRBV7-2 and J usage is TRBJ2-1; 12 positions match TRBD2. Germline lookup yields CDR1 SGHTA and CDR2 FQGNSA. This CDR3 is 15 amino acids long. The V and J ends lost 6 bases and 10 bases, in that order; junction bases with no gene match: 10. The CDR3 sequence: CASRLTSGSTGEQFF. The CDR3 bases are TGTGCCAGCAGGCTGACTAGCGGGAGTACGGGCGAGCAGTTCTTC. The whole variable domain, remainder taken from reference TRBV7-2 and TRBJ2-1, is GAGVSQSPSNKVTEKGKDVELRCDPISGHTALYWYRQSLGQGLEFLIYFQGNSAPDKSGLPSDRFSAERTGGSVSTLTIQRTQQEDSAVYLCASRLTSGSTGEQFFGPGTRLTVL.

The V call is TRBV27, the J call TRBJ1-2; D call uncertain. The germline V and J ends were trimmed by 3 bases and 2 bases, with 7 bases remaining between them. Germline V CDR1 and CDR2: MNHEY, SMNVEV (reference sequence). The CDR3 runs 13 residues. The CDR3 region has the DNA TGTGCCAGCAGTTTTGGCAGGAACTATGGCTACACCTTC. Translation: CASSFGRNYGYTF.

This clone was counted a single time. The chain carries TRBV5-1 and TRBJ2-2; TRBD2 might be the D (5 bases). The CDR3 sequence is 18 residues long. Between the trimmed V and J ends, which lost 1 base and 4 bases, there was a span of 20 bases. Germline CDR1 is SGHRS and CDR2 is YFSETQ. The chain's CDR3 is CASSLFVLARGSTGELFF. CDR3 nucleotides: TGCGCCAGCAGCTTGTTCGTTCTAGCCCGAGGAAGCACCGGGGAGCTGTTTTTT.

CDR3 region: CASSPGQGNYGYTF. The CDR3 coding sequence is TGCGCCAGCAGCCCAGGACAGGGGAACTATGGCTACACCTTC. V gene TRBV5-1 combines with J gene TRBJ1-2, with TRBD1 matching 9 bases. CDR3 size: 14 residues. Germline trimming cut 4 bases from V and 2 bases from J; bases unmatched to any gene: 3. Per the germline V gene, CDR1 is SGHRS and CDR2 is YFSETQ.

The J gene is TRBJ2-7, the V gene TRBV10-3, with 9 nucleotides matching TRBD1. Germline CDR1 is ENHRY and CDR2 is SYGVKD. The CDR3 has 14 amino acids. Trimming at V came to 6 bases and at J to 2 bases, leaving 5 bases not matched to a gene. Here the CDR3 DNA reads TGTGCCATCAGCCGGGACAGGGAGCCCTACGAGCAGTACTTC. Translating gives CAISRDREPYEQYF.

This clone has more than one count but fewer than ten. The chain links TRBV27 to TRBJ2-7; 11 bases are shared with TRBD1. The CDR3 is 14 residues long. V shed 6 bases and J 4 bases; nucleotides not matched to a gene: 5. The germline V gene encodes CDR1 MNHEY and CDR2 SMNVEV (reference sequence). The CDR3 protein is CASSSGTGGYEQYF. The CDR3 DNA follows: TGTGCCAGCAGCTCCGGGACAGGGGGTTACGAGCAGTACTTC.

The J gene is TRBJ1-1, the V gene TRBV14; 10 bases are a match to TRBD1. The CDR3 totals 12 residues. J was trimmed by 8 bases and V by 6 bases; bases with no gene match: 3. Germline CDR1 and CDR2: SGHDN and FVKESK. CDR3 in amino acids: CASRTGGMEAFF. In DNA form, the CDR3 reads TGTGCCAGCAGGACAGGGGGCATGGAAGCTTTCTTT.

This chain links TRBV25-1 with TRBJ1-3; no clear D. Deletions cut 5 bases from V and 4 bases from J, with 6 bases between. Looked up from germline, CDR1 is MGHDK and CDR2 is SYGVNS. The CDR3 is made up of 12 amino acids. In nucleotides, the CDR3 is TGTGCCAGCAGTCTTTCGGGAAACACCATATATTTT. Translation: CASSLSGNTIYF. The full variable domain, its missing parts supplied by reference TRBV25-1 and TRBJ1-3, is EADIYQTPRYLVIGTGKKITLECSQTMGHDKMYWYQQDPGMELHLIHYSYGVNSTEKGDLSSESTVSRIRTEHFPLTLESARPSHTSQYLCASSLSGNTIYFGEGSWLTVV.

The rearrangement uses TRBV28 and TRBJ2-7, with D possibly matching TRBD2 (6 bases). CDR1 MDHEN and CDR2 SYDVKM come from the germline V gene. Trimming cost V 6 bases and J 4 bases, with 16 bases left between them. This CDR3 has 14 amino acids. As DNA, the CDR3 is TGTGCCAGCAGGGGATCTAGGGACTTTTACGAGCAGTACTTC. As protein: CASRGSRDFYEQYF.

The rearrangement joins TRBV28 to TRBJ2-1; TRBD2 matches 8 bases. After removal of 2 bases from V and 8 bases from J, the junction contained 11 bases not matched to a gene. CDR3 length: 16 residues. Germline CDR1 is MDHEN and CDR2 is SYDVKM. CDR3 in DNA: TGTGCCAGCAGTTTAGGGGCGACTAGCGCGTACTATGAGCAGTTCTTC. It encodes CASSLGATSAYYEQFF.

This clone was recorded once. In nucleotides, the CDR3 is TGTGCCAGCAGCTCTCTCGGGGTCGAAACCGGGGAGCTGTTTTTT. It translates to CASSSLGVETGELFF. The chain joins TRBV7-2 to TRBJ2-2; TRBD2 might be the D (5 bases). This CDR3 has 15 amino acids. V was clipped by 4 bases and J by 5 bases, with 14 bases between them. CDR1 SGHTA and CDR2 FQGNSA come from the germline V gene.

V usage is TRBV7-2 and J usage is TRBJ1-3; 7 bases map to TRBD1. CDR3 length: 16 amino acids. V lost 3 bases to trimming and J lost 3 bases; unmatched junction nucleotides: 8. CDR1 is SGHTA, CDR2 FQGNSA, per germline. The CDR3 region is CASSLNKGAFGNTIYF. As DNA, the CDR3 is TGTGCCAGCAGCTTGAATAAGGGGGCCTTTGGAAACACCATATATTTT.